The sample holds many counts of the clone carrying this T cell receptor (beta chain). These data originate in a study of identical twins. One entry per CDR3 protein results from TCRdb running MiXCR on the 5' RACE reads. The table shows around 960,000 distinct CDR3 sequences, with 12% occurring only once. These data also formed part of another study, on yellow fever vaccine responses in identical twins.

Sequenced input: PBMCs. The clonotype originates from a woman younger than 30 in good health.

CDR3 sequence: CASSQGRGSYNEQFF. DNA for the CDR3: TGTGCCAGCAGCCAAGGGCGGGGCTCCTACAATGAGCAGTTCTTC. The gene calls are TRBV3-1 and TRBJ2-1; weak D call: TRBD2 (6 bases). The CDR3 is 15 residues long. With 1 base removed from V and 0 bases from J, the gap between germline ends came to 7 bases. The germline V gene has CDR1 LGHDT and CDR2 YNNKEL (reference sequence).